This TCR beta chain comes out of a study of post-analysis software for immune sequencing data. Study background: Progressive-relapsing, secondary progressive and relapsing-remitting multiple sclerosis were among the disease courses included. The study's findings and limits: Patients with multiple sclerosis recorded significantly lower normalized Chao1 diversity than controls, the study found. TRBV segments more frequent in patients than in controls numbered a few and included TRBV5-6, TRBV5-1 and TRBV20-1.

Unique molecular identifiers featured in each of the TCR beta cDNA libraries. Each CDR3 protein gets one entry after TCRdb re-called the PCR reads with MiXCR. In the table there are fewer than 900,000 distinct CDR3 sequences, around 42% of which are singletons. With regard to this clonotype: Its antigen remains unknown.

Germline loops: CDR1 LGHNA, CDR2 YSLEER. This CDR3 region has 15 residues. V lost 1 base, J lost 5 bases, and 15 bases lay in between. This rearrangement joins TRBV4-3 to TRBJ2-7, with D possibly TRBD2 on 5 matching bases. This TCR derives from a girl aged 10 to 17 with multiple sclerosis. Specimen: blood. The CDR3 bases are TGCGCCAGCAGCCAAGTCCGGAGGTCCCACGACGAGCAGTACTTC. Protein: CASSQVRRSHDEQYF.